The source of this TCR beta chain is a study of blood T cell repertoires in COVID-19 (dated by TCRdb to 2018 to 2020). A note on the overall study: The collaborator samples originated in the United States, Italy and Spain and spanned the acute and convalescent phases of COVID-19. Deeply sampled blood TCRbeta repertoires from subjects exposed to, actively infected with, or recovered from COVID-19 were included in the dataset. The prospective study material was composed of cDNA or gDNA derived from T cells, B-cell-depleted T cells, or PBMCs. The repertoires were made available in a free public database intended to serve as a resource for research on the immune response to SARS-CoV-2. The samples were drawn from the first 160 participants of the ongoing ImmuneRACE study and from 1,254 subjects provided by 6 global collaborators. A de-identified subject ID, COVID-19 status, age in years and sex were almost always included in the sample metadata. Where available, HLA class I and class II types were obtained from metadata supplied by the sample provider rather than from assay-based typing. The study at large found these results: How much clinical and demographic metadata was included differed by source and by participant, and the metadata was provided uncurated.

The collaborating institutions used their own protocols to collect whole blood in K2EDTA tubes. Collaborator samples were shipped for TCRbeta analysis as frozen whole blood, isolated PBMCs, or DNA extracted from either sample type. This clone turned up a few times. Its antigen has not been determined. No much larger clone is present one base from it, and per-base qualities are unavailable. TCRbeta CDR3 regions were amplified from genomic DNA by means of the immunoSEQ Assay, a bias-controlled multiplex PCR. Per the source publication's procedure: The number of nucleated cells in each sample was estimated by amplification of reference gene primers within the assay. Sequence reads were collapsed and filtered to measure the absolute abundance of every unique TCRbeta CDR3 rearrangement. For each sample, productive Simpson clonality was calculated by taking the square root of Simpson's diversity index across productive rearrangements. In its TCRdb copy, this immuneACCESS table keeps in-frame sequences only and misses some clones. Where compared with another copy, unresolved V genes explain less than half of these, and the others have no known cause. V and J calls and clone size are those listed in that table; D and trimming were worked out from the DNA. This sample gives 150,000 to 200,000 clones in total; roughly 85% of them show up just once. Of the sample, 8% to 10% is held by the ten largest clones.

CDR1 and CDR2, per the germline V gene, are SGHRS and YFSETQ. Germline trimming: 4 bases from V, 2 bases from J; junction bases outside gene matches: 11. Reading from cysteine to phenylalanine, the CDR3 counts 16 amino acids. Kept here is only the CDR3 DNA, which spans 48 bases and is read in frame from base 1. This clonotype was obtained from a man aged 45-65 years with active or convalescent COVID-19. The chain was built from TRBV5-1 and TRBJ1-2, and 7 bases in between align with TRBD1. The sequenced sample was peripheral blood. Read as DNA, the sequence is TGCGCCAGCAGCCCCGGGACAGCTTCATTGAACTATGGCTACACCTTC. Its protein reads: CASSPGTASLNYGYTF. Outside the CDR3, residues come from the reference TRBV5-1 and TRBJ1-2 proteins, so the full variable domain is: KAGVTQTPRYLIKTRGQQVTLSCSPISGHRSVSWYQQTPGQGLQFLFEYFSETQRNKGNFPGRFSGRQFSNSRSEMNVSTLELGDSALYLCASSPGTASLNYGYTFGSGTRLTVV.